The 11 T cell receptor beta chains listed next were all sequenced from one sample in a study of chronic HIV infection and antiretroviral therapy. TCRdb processed the 5' RACE reads anew with MiXCR; each CDR3 protein has one entry. This sample has 45,000 to 55,000 distinct CDR3 sequences, with 15% to 20% found just once. Material: peripheral blood. Receptors originate from an adult who had HIV and had not received antiretroviral therapy, or was an uninfected healthy control (not recorded which).

In its sample, this clonotype was seen a few times. V usage is TRBV28 and J usage is TRBJ1-1, with a weak D call TRBD1 (5 bases). Looked up from germline, CDR1 is MDHEN and CDR2 is SYDVKM. The CDR3 sequence is 17 residues long. The ends were cut back, 1 base at V and 5 bases at J, with 20 bases in the middle. CDR3 sequence (DNA): TGTGCCAGCAGTTTATTCCTTACAGGAGACCTCTCAACTGAAGCTTTCTTT. Protein: CASSLFLTGDLSTEAFF.

Only a few counts were recorded for this clonotype. V gene TRBV18 combines with J gene TRBJ2-7; D call uncertain. V was shortened by 0 bases and J by 6 bases, with 9 bases between the two germline ends. This CDR3 region has 13 residues. CDR1 is KGHSH, CDR2 LQKENI, per germline. CDR3 region: CASSPPSQPEQYF. The CDR3 nucleotides are TGTGCCAGCTCACCACCGTCGCAGCCCGAGCAGTACTTC.

This clonotype was observed a handful of times. The chain couples TRBV27 to TRBJ1-4, with TRBD1 matching 9 bases. The CDR3 loop spans 15 amino acids. V gave up 8 bases and J gave up 8 bases; unmatched junction bases: 12. Germline CDR1 is MNHEY and CDR2 is SMNVEV (reference sequence). The CDR3 bases are TGTGCCAGCTGCCGGGACAGGGCTGGAGGGGAAAAACTGTTTTTT. The encoded protein is CASCRDRAGGEKLFF.

The chain uses TRBV4-1 and TRBJ2-4, with TRBD2 matching over 9 bases. CDR3 size: 20 residues. In germline, CDR1 is MGHRA, CDR2 YSYEKL. The V segment lost 0 bases and the J segment 6 bases; nucleotides outside the gene matches: 18. The CDR3 sequence: CASSQEGHPEGLARRNIQYF. CDR3 DNA sequence: TGCGCCAGCAGCCAAGAGGGGCATCCGGAGGGACTAGCCCGACGAAACATTCAGTACTTC.

This clonotype came up a few times. J is TRBJ1-4 and V is TRBV6-1; D ambiguous. Trimming cost V 6 bases and J 6 bases, with 11 bases left between them. The CDR3 is 13 amino acids. The V gene's germline CDR1 is MNHNS and CDR2 SASEGT. CDR3 residues: CASSPGRDEKLFF. The DNA of the CDR3 is TGTGCCAGCAGCCCTGGGAGGGATGAAAAACTGTTTTTT.

This clonotype was recorded many times. This chain connects TRBV7-2 to TRBJ2-3; D assignment may be TRBD1 or TRBD2 (5 bases each). Germline loops: CDR1 SGHTA, CDR2 FQGNSA. V lost 2 bases and J 9 bases, leaving 9 bases between the germline ends. This CDR3 contains 12 residues. The CDR3 protein is CASSLRDHTQYF. The CDR3 bases are TGTGCCAGCAGCTTAAGGGACCACACGCAGTATTTT.

This clonotype was recorded a few times. The J gene is TRBJ2-7, the V gene TRBV4-1; 8 bases line up with TRBD2. The germline V gene has CDR1 MGHRA and CDR2 YSYEKL. The CDR3 has 17 amino acids. The junction had 9 bases not matched to a gene; V was cut back by 0 bases and J by 2 bases. As DNA, the CDR3 is TGCGCCAGCAGCCAAGATACATCCAGCGGGGGTACCTACGAGCAGTACTTC. It yields the protein CASSQDTSSGGTYEQYF.

V gene TRBV4-1 combines with J gene TRBJ2-7; D perhaps matches TRBD2 (5 bases). Trimming removed 5 bases at V and 7 bases at J, with 12 bases between. The CDR3 is 12 residues long. Germline loops: CDR1 MGHRA, CDR2 YSYEKL. CDR3: CASSLPTREQYF. CDR3 nucleotide sequence: TGCGCCAGCAGCTTACCCACTAGGGAGCAGTACTTC.

The chain recombines TRBV9 with TRBJ1-2; 7 bases line up with TRBD1. V lost 3 bases to trimming and J lost 4 bases; unmatched junction nucleotides: 3. Germline lookup yields CDR1 SGDLS and CDR2 YYNGEE. The CDR3 runs to 13 residues. The CDR3 DNA is TGTGCCAGCAGCGAGAGGGACAGCTATGGCTACACCTTC. It encodes CASSERDSYGYTF.

CDR3 in amino acids: CASSHGQGAVYEQYF. For the CDR3, the DNA is TGTGCCAGCAGCCACGGACAGGGGGCGGTCTACGAGCAGTACTTC. The J gene is TRBJ2-7, the V gene TRBV7-9; TRBD1 agrees at 11 bases. Per germline, CDR1 SEHNR and CDR2 FQNEAQ (reference sequence). The V segment lost 5 bases and the J segment 3 bases; nucleotides outside the gene matches: 6. The CDR3 has 15 amino acids.

The rearrangement links TRBV7-3 to TRBJ2-1; D uncertain. Germline V gene data show CDR1 as SGHTA and CDR2 as FQGTGA. CDR3 length: 13 amino acids. The V gene lost 1 base and the J gene lost 15 bases, with 16 bases spanning the gap. The CDR3 region is CASSLNSQAVLFF. The CDR3 DNA reads as TGTGCCAGCAGCTTAAATAGCCAGGCGGTCCTGTTCTTC.